Presented here are 8 T cell receptor beta chains from one specimen sequenced in a study of blood T cell repertoires in COVID-19 (dated by TCRdb to about 2020). Libraries were prepared through the immunoSEQ multiplex PCR assay. Entries here come from immuneACCESS through TCRdb and include only in-frame sequences with V and J called. Some clones fail to appear in such tables; in the studies checked, an unresolved V gene covers under half of the shortfall, and the cause of the remainder is unknown. Counted in this sample were 250,000 to 350,000 clones; 70% to 90% of them appeared once. The top ten constitute about 10% of the sample. Sequencing input: PBMCs or T cells enriched from blood (not recorded which). All receptors come from a woman aged 18-29 years who had recovered from COVID-19.

This rearrangement joins TRBV5-1 to TRBJ1-5; 7 positions match TRBD1. Germline lookup yields CDR1 SGHRS and CDR2 YFSETQ. The CDR3 has 15 amino acids. V dropped 4 bases and J dropped 0; count of bases not matched to a gene: 4. The CDR3 region has the DNA TGCGCCAGCAGCCCGGGACAGTATAGCAATCAGCCCCAGCATTTT. This codes for CASSPGQYSNQPQHF.

This chain uses TRBV4-1 with TRBJ2-2; D gene unclear. Germline CDR1 and CDR2: MGHRA and YSYEKL. This CDR3 comprises 16 residues. The germline V and J ends were trimmed by 0 bases and 4 bases, with 12 bases remaining between them. CDR3 in amino acids: CASSQDKWLVTGELFF. The CDR3 bases are TGCGCCAGCAGCCAAGATAAGTGGCTAGTCACCGGGGAGCTGTTTTTT.

The chain recombines TRBV27 with TRBJ2-7, with no clear D. In germline, CDR1 is MNHEY, CDR2 SMNVEV (reference sequence). The CDR3 is 15 residues long. V was cut by 2 bases and J by 4 bases, with 15 bases left in between. Written as DNA, the CDR3 is TGTGCCAGCAGTTTAATGGCGGAGCCGAAGTACGAGCAGTACTTC. Translated: CASSLMAEPKYEQYF.

The gene calls are TRBV18 and TRBJ1-2; D unresolved. The CDR3 is 13 residues long. V lost 3 bases and J lost 2, with 7 bases in between. Germline V CDR1 and CDR2: KGHSH, LQKENI. The CDR3 here is CASSPGENYGYTF. The CDR3 DNA is TGTGCCAGCTCACCTGGGGAGAACTATGGCTACACCTTC.

V and J are TRBV18 and TRBJ2-5; 8 bases are shared with TRBD2. V trimming: 8 bases; J trimming: 5 bases; junction bases outside the gene matches: 7. The CDR3 runs to 13 residues. In germline, CDR1 is KGHSH, CDR2 LQKENI. CDR3 DNA: TGTGCCAGCGTCCCGGGACTAGGGGAGACCCAGTACTTC. Residues: CASVPGLGETQYF.

J is TRBJ2-4 and V is TRBV29-1; D may be TRBD1 (6 bases). This CDR3 is built from 14 residues. The V gene lost 6 bases and the J gene lost 6 bases, with 18 bases spanning the gap. From germline, CDR1 is SQVTM and CDR2 ANQGSEA. This CDR3 reads CSVQQGFPLNIQYF. CDR3 nucleotides: TGCAGCGTACAACAGGGCTTTCCCTTAAACATTCAGTACTTC. The complete variable domain, with remaining parts taken from reference TRBV29-1 and TRBJ2-4, reads SAVISQKPSRDICQRGTSLTIQCQVDSQVTMMFWYRQQPGQSLTLIATANQGSEATYESGFVIDKFPISRPNLTFSTLTVSNMSPEDSSIYLCSVQQGFPLNIQYFGAGTRLSVL.

The V and J genes are TRBV14 and TRBJ2-7; D may be TRBD1 (6 bases). The CDR3 runs 15 residues. The germline CDR1 and CDR2 sequences are SGHDN and FVKESK. Trimming pared 4 bases from V and 2 bases from J, leaving 15 bases between. The CDR3 here is CASSPPQGTPYEQYF. The CDR3 nucleotides are TGTGCCAGCAGCCCCCCCCAGGGGACCCCCTACGAGCAGTACTTC. The full variable domain, its missing parts supplied by reference TRBV14 and TRBJ2-7, is EAGVTQFPSHSVIEKGQTVTLRCDPISGHDNLYWYRRVMGKEIKFLLHFVKESKQDESGMPNNRFLAERTGGTYSTLKVQPAELEDSGVYFCASSPPQGTPYEQYFGPGTRLTVT.

This clone was observed a single time. The rearrangement joins TRBV6-5 to TRBJ1-1, with 8 bases that match TRBD1. Trimming at V came to 5 bases and at J to 4 bases, leaving 6 bases not matched to a gene. CDR3 length equals 14 residues. Germline CDR1 reads MNHEY; CDR2 reads SVGAGI. This CDR3 reads CASSRQGSGTEAFF. The CDR3 DNA reads TGTGCCAGCAGTCGACAGGGGTCCGGCACTGAAGCTTTCTTT.